The rows below give T cell receptor beta chains drawn from one sample of a study of shared clonotypes between healthy human individuals. The table came from immunoSEQ multiplex PCR; TCRdb's copy has only in-frame clones and leaves some out. The sample yields some 89,000 clones, about 68% seen once. Sequencing was done on a sample of memory CD8+ T cells sorted from blood. These receptors originate from a man younger than 40 in good health. Each CDR3 is given with its conserved first and last residue. The order of the fields is V gene, J gene, D gene, clone size, CDR3 DNA, CDR3 protein. D genes are given only for firm matches. Clone size appears in some rows only: once, few, many, or a class for an expanded clone.

TRBV7-2	TRBJ2-3	TRBD2	NA	TGTGCCAGCAGCTTGGGACTAGCGGGAGATACGCAGTATTTT	CASSLGLAGDTQYF
TRBV19	TRBJ2-2	NA	NA	TGTGCCAGTAGTGCTCATTTGGGAGAGCTGTTTTTT	CASSAHLGELFF
TRBV29-1	TRBJ1-2	TRBD1	few	TGCAGCGTCGTGACAGGGGTTTATGGCTACACCTTC	CSVVTGVYGYTF
TRBV25-1	TRBJ2-7	NA	once	TGTGCCAGCAGTGAACAAGCGGAGGCCTACGAGCAGTACTTC	CASSEQAEAYEQYF
TRBV11-2	TRBJ2-2	TRBD2	NA	TGTGCCAGCAGCCGGAATAGCGGGGCGAGGACCGGGGAGCTGTTTTTT	CASSRNSGARTGELFF
TRBV4-2	TRBJ2-3	NA	few	TGTGCCAGCAGCCAAGACCCTGGGGGCACAGATACGCAGTATTTT	CASSQDPGGTDTQYF
TRBV7-2	TRBJ2-3	NA	NA	TGTGCCAGCAGCCCCGACTCCCTGGGCACAGATACGCAGTATTTT	CASSPDSLGTDTQYF
TRBV5-1	TRBJ1-4	NA	NA	TGCGCCAGCAGCTTAACAGGGACTGCCTATGAAAAACTGTTTTTT	CASSLTGTAYEKLFF
TRBV4-3	TRBJ2-3	NA	few	TGCGCCAGCAGCCAAGACAGGGTAACCACAGATACGCAGTATTTT	CASSQDRVTTDTQYF
TRBV28	TRBJ2-7	NA	NA	TGTGCCAGCAGTTTAATATACGAGCAGTACTTC	CASSLIYEQYF
TRBV18	TRBJ2-1	NA	NA	TGTGCCAGCTCACCACGACAGGTCAAAAATGAGCAGTTCTTC	CASSPRQVKNEQFF
TRBV2	TRBJ2-1	TRBD2	NA	TGTGCCAGCAAAGGACTAGCGGAAATCAATGAGCAGTTCTTC	CASKGLAEINEQFF
TRBV15	TRBJ2-7	NA	NA	TGTGCCACCAGCAGAGATCTCTCTTACGAGCAGTACTTC	CATSRDLSYEQYF
TRBV7-9	TRBJ2-1	TRBD2	few	TGTGCCAGCAACCTACCTCCGGGACTAGCGGGAGAGGATGAGCAGTTCTTC	CASNLPPGLAGEDEQFF
TRBV27	TRBJ1-5	NA	NA	TGTGCCAGCAGTTTAAATTGGGGGGCGGTCAATCAGCCCCAGCATTTT	CASSLNWGAVNQPQHF
TRBV2	TRBJ1-2	NA	NA	TGTGCCAGCAGTGACAGGGCCCACTATGGCTACACCTTC	CASSDRAHYGYTF
TRBV25-1	TRBJ2-7	TRBD1	NA	TGTGCCAGCAGTGCAGCAGAGGACAGGGTCTACGAGCAGTACTTC	CASSAAEDRVYEQYF
TRBV14	TRBJ2-1	NA	few	TGTGCCAGCAGCCAAGAAGGGCTGAGCTCCTACAATGAGCAGTTCTTC	CASSQEGLSSYNEQFF
TRBV7-3	TRBJ2-2	NA	NA	TGTGCCAGCAGCTTAACAGTAACCGGGGAGCTGTTTTTT	CASSLTVTGELFF
TRBV10-1	TRBJ2-5	NA	NA	TGCGCCAGCAGTGATGTCCAGGGTACACAGACCCAGTACTTC	CASSDVQGTQTQYF